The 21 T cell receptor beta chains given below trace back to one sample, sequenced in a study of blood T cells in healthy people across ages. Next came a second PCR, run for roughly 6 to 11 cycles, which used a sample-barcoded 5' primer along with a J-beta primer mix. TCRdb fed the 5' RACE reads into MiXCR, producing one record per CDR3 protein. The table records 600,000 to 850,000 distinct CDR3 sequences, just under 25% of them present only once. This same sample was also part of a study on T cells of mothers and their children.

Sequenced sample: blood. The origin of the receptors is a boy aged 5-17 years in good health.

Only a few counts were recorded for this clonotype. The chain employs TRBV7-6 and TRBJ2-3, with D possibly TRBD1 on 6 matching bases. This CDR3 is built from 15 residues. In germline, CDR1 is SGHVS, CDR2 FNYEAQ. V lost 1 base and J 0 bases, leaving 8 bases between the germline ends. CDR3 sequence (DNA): TGTGCCAGCAGCTTAGGCAGGGGAAGCACAGATACGCAGTATTTT. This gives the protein CASSLGRGSTDTQYF. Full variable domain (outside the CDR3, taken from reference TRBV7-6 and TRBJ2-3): GAGVSQSPRYKVTKRGQDVALRCDPISGHVSLYWYRQALGQGPEFLTYFNYEAQQDKSGLPNDRFSAERPEGSISTLTIQRTEQRDSAMYRCASSLGRGSTDTQYFGPGTRLTVL.

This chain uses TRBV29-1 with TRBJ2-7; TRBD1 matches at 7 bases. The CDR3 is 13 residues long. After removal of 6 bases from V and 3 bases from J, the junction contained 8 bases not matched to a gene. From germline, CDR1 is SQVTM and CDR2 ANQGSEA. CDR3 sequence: CSVARRQGYEQYF. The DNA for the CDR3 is TGCAGCGTGGCGAGAAGACAGGGCTACGAGCAGTACTTC.

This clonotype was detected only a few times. The CDR3: CASSQQGPLMNEQFF. Here the CDR3 DNA reads TGCGCCAGCAGCCAGCAGGGACCCCTCATGAATGAGCAGTTCTTC. This rearrangement joins TRBV4-1 to TRBJ2-7; D may match TRBD1 or TRBD2 (5 bases each). The tail of the sequence fits TRBJ2-1 better, so the J call may be wrong. This CDR3 has 15 residues. Germline CDR1 is MGHRA and CDR2 is YSYEKL.

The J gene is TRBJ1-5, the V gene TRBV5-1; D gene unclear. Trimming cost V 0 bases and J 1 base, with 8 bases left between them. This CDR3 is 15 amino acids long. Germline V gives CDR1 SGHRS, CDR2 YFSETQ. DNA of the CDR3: TGCGCCAGCAGCTTGGTCTCTGGGAGCAATCAGCCCCAGCATTTT. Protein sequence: CASSLVSGSNQPQHF.

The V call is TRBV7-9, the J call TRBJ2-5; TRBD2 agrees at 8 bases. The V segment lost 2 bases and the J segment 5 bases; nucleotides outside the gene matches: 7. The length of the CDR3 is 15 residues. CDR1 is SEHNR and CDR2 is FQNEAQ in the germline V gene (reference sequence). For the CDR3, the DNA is TGTGCCAGCAGCTTACTTGTAGCTAGCGGGGAGACCCAGTACTTC. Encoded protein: CASSLLVASGETQYF.

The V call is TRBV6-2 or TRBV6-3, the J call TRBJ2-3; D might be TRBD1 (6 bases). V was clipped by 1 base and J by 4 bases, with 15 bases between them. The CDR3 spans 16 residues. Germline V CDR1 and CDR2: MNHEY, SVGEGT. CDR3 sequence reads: CASSYLGTSVSDTQYF. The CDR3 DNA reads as TGTGCCAGCAGTTACTTGGGGACATCGGTCTCAGATACGCAGTATTTT.

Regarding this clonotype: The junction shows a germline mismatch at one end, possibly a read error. Written as DNA, the CDR3 is TGTGCCATCAGTGAGACCGGACAGGGGAACACTAAAGCTTTCTTT. Translated: CAISETGQGNTKAFF. The gene calls are TRBV10-3 and TRBJ1-1, with 9 bases fitting TRBD1. The CDR3 consists of 15 residues. Germline CDR1 ENHRY, CDR2 SYGVKD.

CDR3 nucleotides: TGTGCCAGCAGCAAATCCCCGGGAGGGCTGGAGACCCAGTACTTC. This sequence encodes CASSKSPGGLETQYF. The gene calls are TRBV7-3 and TRBJ2-5; 8 bases are a match to TRBD2. Per the germline V gene, CDR1 is SGHTA and CDR2 is FQGTGA. The CDR3 loop spans 15 amino acids. Trimming cost V 5 bases and J 5 bases; bases outside gene matches: 10.

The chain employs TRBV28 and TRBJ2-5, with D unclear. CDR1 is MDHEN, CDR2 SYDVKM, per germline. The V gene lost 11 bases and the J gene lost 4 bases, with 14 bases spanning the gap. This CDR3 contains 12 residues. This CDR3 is CAGKGRRETQYF. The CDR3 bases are TGTGCCGGCAAGGGTAGGAGAGAGACCCAGTACTTC. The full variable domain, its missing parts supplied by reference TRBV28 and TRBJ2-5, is DVKVTQSSRYLVKRTGEKVFLECVQDMDHENMFWYRQDPGLGLRLIYFSYDVKMKEKGDIPEGYSVSREKKERFSLILESASTNQTSMYLCAGKGRRETQYFGPGTRLLVL.

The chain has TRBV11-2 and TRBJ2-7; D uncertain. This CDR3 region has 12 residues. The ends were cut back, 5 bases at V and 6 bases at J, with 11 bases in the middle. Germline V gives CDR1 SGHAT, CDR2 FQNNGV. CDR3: CASSIEGIEQYF. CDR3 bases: TGTGCCAGCAGCATCGAAGGGATCGAGCAGTACTTC. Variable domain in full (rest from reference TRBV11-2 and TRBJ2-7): EAGVAQSPRYKIIEKRQSVAFWCNPISGHATLYWYQQILGQGPKLLIQFQNNGVVDDSQLPKDRFSAERLKGVDSTLKIQPAKLEDSAVYLCASSIEGIEQYFGPGTRLTVT.

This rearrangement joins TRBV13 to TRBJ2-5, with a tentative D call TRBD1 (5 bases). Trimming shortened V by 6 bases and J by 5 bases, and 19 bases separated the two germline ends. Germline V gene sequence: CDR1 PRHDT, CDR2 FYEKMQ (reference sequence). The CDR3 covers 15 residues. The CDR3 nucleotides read TGTGCCAGCAGGGAATTCAGGGCGTTCGGGGAGACCCAGTACTTC. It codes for CASREFRAFGETQYF.

CDR3 coding DNA: TGTGCCAGCAGCTTATCTGGGACTAGCGGGGGGTACTACAATGAGCAGTTCTTC. This sequence encodes CASSLSGTSGGYYNEQFF. The rearrangement links TRBV7-8 to TRBJ2-1; 15 nucleotides agree with TRBD2. V was clipped by 2 bases and J by 3 bases; unmatched bases: 5. Germline-derived CDR1 and CDR2 are SGHVS and FQNEAQ. The CDR3 is made up of 18 amino acids.

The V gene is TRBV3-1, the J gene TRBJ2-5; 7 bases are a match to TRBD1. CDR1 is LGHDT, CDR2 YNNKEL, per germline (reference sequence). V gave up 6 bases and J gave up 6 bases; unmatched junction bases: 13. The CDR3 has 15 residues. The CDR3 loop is CASSPNRGPFQTQYF. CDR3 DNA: TGTGCCAGCAGTCCCAACAGGGGCCCTTTCCAGACCCAGTACTTC.

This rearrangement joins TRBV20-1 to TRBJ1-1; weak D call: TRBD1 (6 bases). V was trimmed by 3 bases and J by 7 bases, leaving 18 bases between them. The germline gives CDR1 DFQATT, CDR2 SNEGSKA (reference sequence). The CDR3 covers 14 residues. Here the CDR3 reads CSASLPGGNVEAFF. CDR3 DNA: TGCAGTGCTAGTCTCCCGGGGGGCAATGTTGAAGCTTTCTTT.

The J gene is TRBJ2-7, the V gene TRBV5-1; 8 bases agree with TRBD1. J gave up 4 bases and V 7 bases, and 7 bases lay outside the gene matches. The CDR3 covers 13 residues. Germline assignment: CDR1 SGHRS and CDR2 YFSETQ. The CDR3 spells CASSIQGEYEQYF. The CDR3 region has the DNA TGCGCCAGCTCGATACAGGGGGAGTACGAGCAGTACTTC.

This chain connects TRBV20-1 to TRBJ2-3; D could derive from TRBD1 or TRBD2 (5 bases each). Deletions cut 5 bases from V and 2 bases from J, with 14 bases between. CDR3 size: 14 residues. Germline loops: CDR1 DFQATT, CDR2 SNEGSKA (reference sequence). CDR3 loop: CSASGTYNTDTQYF. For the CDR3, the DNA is TGCAGTGCTTCCGGGACCTACAACACAGATACGCAGTATTTT.

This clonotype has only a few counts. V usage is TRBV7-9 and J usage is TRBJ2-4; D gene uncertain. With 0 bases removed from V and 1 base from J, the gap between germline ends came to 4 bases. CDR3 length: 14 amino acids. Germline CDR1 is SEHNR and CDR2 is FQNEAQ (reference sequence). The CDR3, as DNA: TGTGCCAGCAGCTTAGCAATGGCCAAAAACATTCAGTACTTC. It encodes CASSLAMAKNIQYF.

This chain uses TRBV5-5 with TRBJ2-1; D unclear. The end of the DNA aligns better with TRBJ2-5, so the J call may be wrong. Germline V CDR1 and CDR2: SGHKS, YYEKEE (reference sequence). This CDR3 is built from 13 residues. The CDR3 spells CASRTAIQETQYF. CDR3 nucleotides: TGTGCCAGCAGGACGGCCATCCAAGAGACCCAGTACTTC.

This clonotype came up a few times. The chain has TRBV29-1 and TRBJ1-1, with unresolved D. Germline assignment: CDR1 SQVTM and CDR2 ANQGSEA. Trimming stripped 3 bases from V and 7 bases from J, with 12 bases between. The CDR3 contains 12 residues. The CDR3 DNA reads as TGCAGCGTTGATTCCCCTCTGGTTGAAGCTTTCTTT. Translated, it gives CSVDSPLVEAFF.

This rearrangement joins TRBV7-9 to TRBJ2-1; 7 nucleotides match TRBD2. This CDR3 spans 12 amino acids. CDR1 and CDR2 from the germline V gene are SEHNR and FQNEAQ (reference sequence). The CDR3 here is CATMGGSNEQFF. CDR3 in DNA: TGTGCTACTATGGGGGGGAGCAATGAGCAGTTCTTC.

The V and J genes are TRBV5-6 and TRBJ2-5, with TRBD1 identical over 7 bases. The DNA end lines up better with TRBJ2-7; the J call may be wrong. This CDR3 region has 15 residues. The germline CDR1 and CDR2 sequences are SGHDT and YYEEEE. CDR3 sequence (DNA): TGTGCCAGCAGCTACTCCGGGACAGTGGTGAACGAGCAGTACTTC. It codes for CASSYSGTVVNEQYF.